This entry describes one TCR beta chain. The antigen is undetermined. The data stem from a study of human T cells and chemical hapten exposure. Time point denoted: pre-sensitization, week 0. Described treatment: therapeutic diphenylcyclopropenone sensitization with weekly scalp DPC. It was unfractionated whole blood from which total RNA was extracted. Staff drew blood before applying each patch test. V lost 0 bases and J 5 bases, leaving 13 bases between the germline ends. The CDR3 consists of 15 residues. Germline values: CDR1 SGHAT, CDR2 FQNNGV. Overall study results and limits: With regard to DPC sensitization, TCRs above 1 in 1000 frequency did not change.

Original handling: With a range of about 23,224 to 700,000, the median per sample was roughly 95,000 TCRs. Each CDR3 protein is one row after TCRdb ran MiXCR on the RACE reads. The V and J calls come from TCRdb's annotation, not from the publication. The table shows around 33,000 distinct CDR3 sequences, with 12% occurring only once. The TCR comes from a woman aged 40-49 years with alopecia areata. Some clones in this sample may be carry-over from other donors' samples. The chain joins TRBV11-2 to TRBJ2-5, with D possibly called TRBD1 or TRBD2 (5 bases each). The starting material was whole blood, obtained in connection with sensitization to the hapten diphenylcyclopropenone (DPC). As DNA, the CDR3 is TGTGCCAGCAGCTTAGAGGCCGGGGCGCGGGAGACCCAGTACTTC. It yields the protein CASSLEAGARETQYF.